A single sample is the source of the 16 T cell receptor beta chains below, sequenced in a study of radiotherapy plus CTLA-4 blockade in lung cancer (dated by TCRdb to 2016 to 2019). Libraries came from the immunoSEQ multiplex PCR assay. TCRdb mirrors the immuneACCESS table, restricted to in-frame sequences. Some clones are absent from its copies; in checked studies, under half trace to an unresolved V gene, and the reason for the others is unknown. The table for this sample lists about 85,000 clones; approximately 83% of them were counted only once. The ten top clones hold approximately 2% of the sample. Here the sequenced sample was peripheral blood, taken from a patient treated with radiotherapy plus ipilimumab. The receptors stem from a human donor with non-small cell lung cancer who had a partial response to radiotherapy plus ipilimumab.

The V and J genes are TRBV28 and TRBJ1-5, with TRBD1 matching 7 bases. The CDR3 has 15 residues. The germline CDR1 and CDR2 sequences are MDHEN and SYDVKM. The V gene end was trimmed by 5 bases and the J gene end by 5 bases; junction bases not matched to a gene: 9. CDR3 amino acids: CASSLSDRDDQPQHF. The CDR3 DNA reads TGTGCCAGCAGTCTCTCAGACAGGGATGATCAGCCCCAGCATTTT. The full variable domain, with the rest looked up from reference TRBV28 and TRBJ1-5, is DVKVTQSSRYLVKRTGEKVFLECVQDMDHENMFWYRQDPGLGLRLIYFSYDVKMKEKGDIPEGYSVSREKKERFSLILESASTNQTSMYLCASSLSDRDDQPQHFGDGTRLSIL.

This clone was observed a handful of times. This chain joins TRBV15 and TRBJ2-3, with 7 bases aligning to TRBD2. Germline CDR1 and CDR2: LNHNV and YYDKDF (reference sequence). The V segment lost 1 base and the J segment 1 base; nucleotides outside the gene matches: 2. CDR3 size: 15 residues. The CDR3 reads CATSRVSGGTDTQYF. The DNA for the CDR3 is TGTGCCACCAGCAGAGTGAGCGGGGGCACAGATACGCAGTATTTT.

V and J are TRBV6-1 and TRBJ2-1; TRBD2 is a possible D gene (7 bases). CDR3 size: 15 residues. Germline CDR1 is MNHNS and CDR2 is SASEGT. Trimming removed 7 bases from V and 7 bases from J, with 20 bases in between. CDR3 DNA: TGTGCCAGCAAATCGGGGATGGGGGGGCTAAATGAGCAGTTCTTC. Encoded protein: CASKSGMGGLNEQFF.

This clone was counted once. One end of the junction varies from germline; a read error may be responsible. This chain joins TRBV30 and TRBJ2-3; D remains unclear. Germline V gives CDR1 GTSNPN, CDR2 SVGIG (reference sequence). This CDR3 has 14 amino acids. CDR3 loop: CARSRVTSTDTQYF. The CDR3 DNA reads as TGTGCCCGGAGTCGGGTTACTAGCACAGATACGCAGTATTTT.

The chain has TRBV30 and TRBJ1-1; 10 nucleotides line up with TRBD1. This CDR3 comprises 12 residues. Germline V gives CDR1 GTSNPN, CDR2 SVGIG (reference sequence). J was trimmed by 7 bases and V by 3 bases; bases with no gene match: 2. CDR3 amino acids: CAWRRDRGEAFF. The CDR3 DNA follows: TGTGCCTGGAGACGGGACAGGGGTGAAGCTTTCTTT.

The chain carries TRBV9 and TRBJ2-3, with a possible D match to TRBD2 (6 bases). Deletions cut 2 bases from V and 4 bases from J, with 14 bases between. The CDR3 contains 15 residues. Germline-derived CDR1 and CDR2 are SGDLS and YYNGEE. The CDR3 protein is CASSVTTSSPDTQYF. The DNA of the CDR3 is TGTGCCAGCAGCGTGACGACTAGTTCGCCAGATACGCAGTATTTT.

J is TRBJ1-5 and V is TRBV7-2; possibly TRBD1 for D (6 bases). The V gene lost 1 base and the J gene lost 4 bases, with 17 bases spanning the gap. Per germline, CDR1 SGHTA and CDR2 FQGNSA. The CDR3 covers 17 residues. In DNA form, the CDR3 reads TGTGCCAGCAGCTTAGGATTCGGGGAGGGGGGTAATCAGCCCCAGCATTTT. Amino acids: CASSLGFGEGGNQPQHF. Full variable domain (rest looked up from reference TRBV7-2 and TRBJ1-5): GAGVSQSPSNKVTEKGKDVELRCDPISGHTALYWYRQSLGQGLEFLIYFQGNSAPDKSGLPSDRFSAERTGGSVSTLTIQRTQQEDSAVYLCASSLGFGEGGNQPQHFGDGTRLSIL.

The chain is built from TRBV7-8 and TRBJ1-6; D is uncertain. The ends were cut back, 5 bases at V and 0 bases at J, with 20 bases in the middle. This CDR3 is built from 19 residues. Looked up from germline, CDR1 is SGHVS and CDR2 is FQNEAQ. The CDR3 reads CASSKEKAGFSSYNSPLHF. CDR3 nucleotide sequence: TGTGCCAGCAGCAAAGAGAAGGCGGGATTTAGCTCCTATAATTCACCCCTCCACTTT.

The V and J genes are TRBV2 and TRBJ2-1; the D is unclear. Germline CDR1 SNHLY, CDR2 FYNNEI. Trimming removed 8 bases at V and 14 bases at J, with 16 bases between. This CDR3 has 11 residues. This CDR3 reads CASRTAVKEFF. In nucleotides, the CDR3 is TGTGCCAGCCGTACAGCAGTGAAGGAGTTCTTC. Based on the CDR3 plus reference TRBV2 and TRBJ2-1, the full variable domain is EPEVTQTPSHQVTQMGQEVILRCVPISNHLYFYWYRQILGQKVEFLVSFYNNEISEKSEIFDDQFSVERPDGSNFTLKIRSTKLEDSAMYFCASRTAVKEFFGPGTRLTVL.

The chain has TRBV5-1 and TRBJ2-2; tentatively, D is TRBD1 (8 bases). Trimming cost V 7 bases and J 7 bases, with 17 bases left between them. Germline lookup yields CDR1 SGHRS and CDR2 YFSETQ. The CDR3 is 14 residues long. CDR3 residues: CASRGDRSSGELFF. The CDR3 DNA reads TGCGCCAGCCGGGGGGACAGGTCAAGCGGGGAGCTGTTTTTT.

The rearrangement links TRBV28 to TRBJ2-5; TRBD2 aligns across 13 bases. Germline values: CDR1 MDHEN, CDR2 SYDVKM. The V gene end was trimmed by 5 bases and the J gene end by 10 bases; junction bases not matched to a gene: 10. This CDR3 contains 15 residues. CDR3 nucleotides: TGTGCCAGCAGTGAAGAACTAGCGGGAGGGGATGGCCAGTACTTC. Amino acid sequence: CASSEELAGGDGQYF.

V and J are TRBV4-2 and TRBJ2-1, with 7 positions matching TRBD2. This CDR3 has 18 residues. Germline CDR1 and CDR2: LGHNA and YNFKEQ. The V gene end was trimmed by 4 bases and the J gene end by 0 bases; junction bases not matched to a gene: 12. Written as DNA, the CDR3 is TGTGCCAGCAGCCCTGGTCCGCGGGAGAGTTACTCCTACAATGAGCAGTTCTTC. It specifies CASSPGPRESYSYNEQFF.

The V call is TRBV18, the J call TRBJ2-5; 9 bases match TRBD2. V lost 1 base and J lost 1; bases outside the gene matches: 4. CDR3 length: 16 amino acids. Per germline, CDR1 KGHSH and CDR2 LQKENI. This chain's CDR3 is CASSPRLAARQETQYF. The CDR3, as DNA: TGTGCCAGCTCACCACGACTAGCGGCCCGCCAAGAGACCCAGTACTTC. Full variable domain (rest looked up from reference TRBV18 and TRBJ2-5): NAGVMQNPRHLVRRRGQEARLRCSPMKGHSHVYWYRQLPEEGLKFMVYLQKENIIDESGMPKERFSAEFPKEGPSILRIQQVVRGDSAAYFCASSPRLAARQETQYFGPGTRLLVL.

CDR3 protein: CASYRREGYTF. DNA for the CDR3: TGTGCCAGCTACAGGAGGGAAGGCTACACCTTC. The gene calls are TRBV6-5 and TRBJ1-2; D perhaps matches TRBD1 (5 bases). The CDR3 has 11 amino acids. CDR1 and CDR2 (germline): MNHEY, SVGAGI. V was clipped by 8 bases and J by 8 bases, with 12 bases between them.

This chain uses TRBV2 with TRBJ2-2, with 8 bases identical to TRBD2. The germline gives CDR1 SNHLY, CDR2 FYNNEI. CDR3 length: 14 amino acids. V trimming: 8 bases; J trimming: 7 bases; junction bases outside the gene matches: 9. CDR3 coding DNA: TGTGCCAGCCGGCAACTTCGGGAGGGCGGGGAGCTGTTTTTT. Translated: CASRQLREGGELFF.

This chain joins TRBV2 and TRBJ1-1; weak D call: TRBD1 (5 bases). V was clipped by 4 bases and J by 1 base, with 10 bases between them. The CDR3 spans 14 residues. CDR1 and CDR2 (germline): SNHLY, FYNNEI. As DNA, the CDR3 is TGTGCCAGCAGTGGCAGACAGAAGAACACTGAAGCTTTCTTT. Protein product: CASSGRQKNTEAFF.